This TCR beta chain came from a study of PD-L1 blockade in urothelial cancer (dated by TCRdb to between 2016 and 2019). Some background on the complete study: Every patient began therapy in about 2014 and was given atezolizumab 1,200 mg intravenously every 3 weeks. Twenty-five of 29 patients were males with bladder-origin urothelial cancer, and about 60% of the 29 reported a prior smoking history. Patients had an ECOG performance status of 0 or 1 and had received between 0 and 3 prior chemotherapy regimens. Blood samples were analyzed at 3 weeks after treatment start (second dose) and at 6 weeks after treatment start. A median of roughly 140,000 T cells and roughly 80,000 unique TCRs was obtained from blood samples, and a median clonality of approximately 0.08 was observed. An exploratory multi-omic analysis was conducted of the somatic, immune and clinical correlates of response to PD-L1 blockade with atezolizumab in urothelial cancer. Pretreatment tumor samples, along with matched peripheral blood serially collected before and after atezolizumab treatment, were subjected to TCR sequencing. Progression-free survival longer than 6 months counted as durable clinical benefit, and TCR features were additionally tested against both progression-free and overall survival. In the same patients who had TCR sequencing, pretreatment tumors also underwent whole exome sequencing and RNA sequencing. About 10 patients reached durable clinical benefit, while 20 patients did not. Approximately 29 patients had pretreatment blood TCR-seq, roughly 25 had at least one posttreatment blood collection, and roughly 25 had tumor TCR-seq.

Remarks on this clone: What antigen it recognizes has not been identified. No much larger clone is present one base from it, and per-base qualities are unavailable.

Taken with the paper, the label for time point translates to: pretreatment peripheral blood. A total of 29 patients with locally advanced or metastatic urothelial carcinoma, treated at Memorial Sloan Kettering on a trial protocol, made up the cohort. Peripheral blood mononuclear cells were collected pretreatment and during treatment, at between 1 and 8 total time points per patient. The Qiagen DNeasy Blood extraction kit was used to purify genomic DNA from total PBMCs and tumor samples. PBMCs were collected pretreatment and during treatment, and were isolated and stored as previously described. Via the germline V gene, CDR1 is SGHRS and CDR2 YFSETQ. V is pared back by 0 bases and J by 0 bases, with 16 bases lying between the germline termini. The CDR3 holds 18 amino acids from the cysteine to the phenylalanine. This entry keeps only the CDR3 DNA: 54 bases, framed from base 1. Summary of the overall study and its limitations: At 3 weeks after the start of treatment, tumor-associated TCR clones in peripheral blood had expanded more in patients with durable benefit (n ≈ 24, p = 0.022). Improved progression-free and overall survival was associated with having pretreatment peripheral blood TCR clonality below the median. Small sample size (n ≈ 29) and many exploratory analyses mean the results are intended to be hypothesis-generating.

To estimate absolute template abundance from read counts, synthetic TCR analog templates were spiked into each PCR. The immunoSEQ assay used bias-controlled V and J gene primers to amplify TCRbeta CDR3 regions from genomic DNA. Rearranged TCRbeta segments were sequenced at approximately 20X coverage. Regarding the original processing steps: Sequencing errors were corrected by clustering, and CDR3s were annotated against IMGT so that V, D and J genes could be assigned. Downstream analyses used only productive TCRbeta rearrangements and left out out-of-frame or stop-codon sequences. To compute clonality, Shannon entropy was normalized by the log of the number of unique productive sequences and then subtracted from one. Fisher's exact test with Benjamini-Hochberg correction, using a cutoff of adjusted p below 0.01, was how clones that differed between time points or between blood and tumor were identified. This is the immuneACCESS table as TCRdb keeps it, with only in-frame sequences that have V and J called. A part of the clones is gone; compared with another copy, unresolved V genes explain less than half, and the rest is unexplained. That table supplies the V and J calls and clone size; D and trimming were determined from the DNA. The sample contains around 130,000 clones, around 85% of them found a single time. The ten largest clonotypes hold 3.2% of the sample.

The receptor's source is a man aged 45 to 65 with urothelial cancer. Specimen: PBMCs, collected around atezolizumab (anti-PD-L1) treatment. The chain employs TRBV5-1 and TRBJ2-1, with an unclear D gene assignment. This receptor carries the CDR3 CASSLVVSVDSSYNEQFF. In nucleotides, the sequence is TGCGCCAGCAGCTTGGTGGTCAGCGTTGATAGCTCCTACAATGAGCAGTTCTTC.